The clone carrying this T cell receptor beta chain was detected only a few times. Its target is not known. The sample originates from a study of CD8 T cells in ankylosing spondylitis. The CDR3 has 16 residues. Trimming took 3 bases from V and 4 from J, leaving 17 bases between them. The germline gives CDR1 WNHNN, CDR2 SYGVQD (reference sequence). Quantitative molecular-barcoded 5'-RACE generated the TCR beta libraries. TCRdb processed the 5' RACE reads anew with MiXCR; each CDR3 protein has one entry. Of roughly 25,000 distinct CDR3 sequences in the sample, approximately 16% were seen once. Study observations and caveats: Before this, some motif variants had been reported in reactive arthritis synovial fluid and blood.

The source of this sequence is a male donor with ankylosing spondylitis or in good health (not recorded which). The chain employs TRBV10-1 and TRBJ2-3; D not resolved. Material: blood. For the CDR3, the DNA is TGCGCCAGCAGTGATAGAGGTGGGTTTAACCCAGATACGCAGTATTTT. It codes for CASSDRGGFNPDTQYF.